The 7 T cell receptor beta chains given below trace back to one sample, sequenced in a study of CD8 T cells in Susac syndrome. RNA was extracted with the RNeasy kit, and a quantity of roughly 0.5 to 1 ug was reverse transcribed using random hexamers. Each CDR3 protein is one row after TCRdb ran MiXCR on the immunoSEQ multiplex PCR reads. The sample consists of some 110,000 distinct CDR3 sequences, nearly 96% of them appearing once. The specimen was CD4+ T cells from PBMCs. The receptors originated from a human donor with Susac syndrome.

The chain joins TRBV29-1 to TRBJ1-1; tentatively, D is TRBD1 (5 bases). The V end was cut by 6 bases, the J end by 5 bases, with 16 bases between. This CDR3 contains 13 residues. CDR1 and CDR2 (germline): SQVTM, ANQGSEA. The CDR3 loop reads CSVDPRQTTEAFF. In DNA form, the CDR3 reads TGCAGCGTCGACCCTCGACAGACTACTGAAGCTTTCTTT.

The genes are TRBV7-6 and TRBJ2-3; possibly TRBD1 or TRBD2 for D (5 bases each). The V end lost 5 bases, the J end lost 1 base, and 10 bases lay between the germline ends. Germline V gene data show CDR1 as SGHVS and CDR2 as FNYEAQ. The CDR3 is made up of 14 amino acids. CDR3 protein: CASSRDRRTDTQYF. As DNA, the CDR3 is TGTGCCAGCAGCCGGGACCGCCGCACAGATACGCAGTATTTT.

The V gene is TRBV20-1, the J gene TRBJ2-1; TRBD1 agrees at 10 bases. The length of the CDR3 is 16 residues. Germline V gene data show CDR1 as DFQATT and CDR2 as SNEGSKA (reference sequence). V lost 6 bases, J lost 7 bases, and 15 bases stayed unmatched. This CDR3 is CSAKTGGPAGENEQFF. The CDR3 DNA reads as TGCAGTGCGAAGACAGGGGGCCCAGCGGGAGAAAATGAGCAGTTCTTC.

The chain combines TRBV29-1 with TRBJ1-1, with D possibly TRBD1 on 6 matching bases. Trimming stripped 4 bases from V and 1 base from J, with 10 bases between. Germline lookup yields CDR1 SQVTM and CDR2 ANQGSEA. CDR3 size: 13 residues. The CDR3 loop is CSVVQGTNTEAFF. As DNA, the CDR3 is TGCAGCGTTGTTCAGGGGACGAACACTGAAGCTTTCTTT.

The V and J genes are TRBV12-3 or TRBV12-4 and TRBJ2-7; D remains ambiguous. This CDR3 is built from 11 residues. The V end was cut by 6 bases, the J end by 5 bases, with 8 bases between. DNA for the CDR3: TGTGCCAGCAGCACAGTGGACGAGCAGTACTTC. Translation gives CASSTVDEQYF.

This clonotype has a single count. The chain recombines TRBV29-1 with TRBJ2-5, with D perhaps given as TRBD1 or TRBD2 (5 bases each). The CDR3 totals 13 residues. With 4 bases removed from V and 2 bases from J, the gap between germline ends came to 11 bases. Germline CDR1 and CDR2: SQVTM and ANQGSEA. The chain's CDR3 is CSVGRDHQETQYF. In nucleotides, the CDR3 is TGCAGCGTTGGACGGGACCATCAAGAGACCCAGTACTTC.

This sequence joins TRBV4-2 and TRBJ2-1; 12 nucleotides align to TRBD2. With 3 bases clipped from V and 7 bases from J, the junction kept 7 bases outside the gene matches. Germline V CDR1 and CDR2: LGHNA, YNFKEQ. This CDR3 has 16 amino acids. In nucleotides, the CDR3 is TGTGCCAGCAGCCATGCTAGCGGGAGGGCCGGGAATGAGCAGTTCTTC. Its translation is CASSHASGRAGNEQFF.